The clone carrying this TCR beta chain was observed many times. Its antigen is as yet unknown. Peripheral blood was drawn, approximately 9.5 milliliters per donor. These data belong to a study of blood T cells in healthy people across ages. Study-level findings and limits: PBMCs went unsorted, and a conclusive naive versus antigen-experienced comparison was therefore prevented.

It was with a sample-barcoded 5' primer and a J-beta primer mix that a second PCR of roughly 7 to 12 cycles was run. A template-switch adaptor with 12 random nucleotides tagged each cDNA molecule. Sequencing of every sample gave 2.5 million or more CDR3-containing paired-end reads. TCRdb re-analysed the 5' RACE reads in MiXCR, keeping a single row per CDR3 protein. The sample has 600,000 or so distinct CDR3 sequences; approximately 30% are singletons. Trimming at V came to 3 bases and at J to 0 bases, leaving 2 bases not matched to a gene. CDR1 is LNHNV, CDR2 YYDKDF, per germline (reference sequence). The CDR3 runs 16 residues.

What was sequenced was blood. The clonotype comes from a woman over 75 in good health. V and J are TRBV15 and TRBJ2-5, with 12 bases that match TRBD2. CDR3 region: CATSRGTSGYQETQYF. The DNA for the CDR3 is TGTGCCACCAGCAGGGGGACTAGCGGGTACCAAGAGACCCAGTACTTC.